The sequence of this TCR beta chain was determined in a study of shared clonotypes between healthy human individuals. The assay was immunoSEQ multiplex PCR, and TCRdb's table has in-frame clones only and misses some. Of roughly 2.2 million clones in the sample, more than 80% are singletons; the top ten hold around 0.4%. This CDR3 region has 15 residues. The germline V gene has CDR1 SGHAT and CDR2 FQNNGV. V shed 1 base, J shed 6 bases, and the junction held 9 bases outside the gene matches. Study results and caveats: Generation of non-shared clonotypes was less probable than generation of clonotypes shared by all four donors. Some naive CD4 clonotypes, roughly 4.7%, turned up in common across four donors. Clonotype sharing among donors was thought likely to change with sequencing depth.

In regard to this clone: Its cognate antigen is unknown.

The rearrangement links TRBV11-2 to TRBJ2-7; TRBD2 aligns across 7 bases. The sequence derives from a man aged 18 to 29 in good health. Some clones in this sample may be carry-over from other donors' samples. The sample comprised naive CD4+ T cells from PBMCs. Specified subset: CD45RA+ positively selected. The CDR3 protein is CASSLVGGGVGEQYF. The CDR3 DNA reads TGTGCCAGCAGCTTAGTTGGGGGAGGGGTAGGCGAGCAGTACTTC.